A single sample gave rise to the 31 T cell receptor beta chains below, sequenced in a study of T-cell reconstitution after alpha-beta-depleted transplantation in children. Unique molecular identifiers were used in preparing the TCRbeta library. Using its own MiXCR run on the PCR reads, TCRdb lists one record per CDR3 protein. The data show 95,000 to 150,000 distinct CDR3 sequences, about 23% seen once. This specimen consisted of PBMCs, mostly from graft donor cells, obtained 180 days after TCRalphabeta/CD19-depleted stem cell transplant. The receptors derive from a male patient between 2 and 15 years old who had a stem cell transplant for chronic granulomatous disease, so the T cells may come from the graft donor.

In this sample, this clonotype turned up a few times. The chain carries TRBV5-1 and TRBJ1-2; maybe TRBD1 (5 bases). The CDR3 has 17 residues. V gave up 3 bases and J gave up 5 bases, with 23 bases separating them. CDR1 SGHRS and CDR2 YFSETQ come from the germline V gene. The CDR3 is CASSSSGSGESGYGYTF. The CDR3 bases are TGCGCCAGCAGCTCGTCCGGGTCGGGGGAATCAGGTTATGGCTACACCTTC.

The chain is built from TRBV5-1 and TRBJ2-2; possible D gene TRBD1, 6 bases. V lost 3 bases, J lost 2 bases, and 14 bases lay in between. Germline CDR1 SGHRS, CDR2 YFSETQ. The CDR3 length is 16 residues. Here the CDR3 reads CASSYSTGTNTGELFF. The DNA of the CDR3 is TGCGCCAGCAGCTACTCAACCGGGACAAACACCGGGGAGCTGTTTTTT.

This clonotype has a count of ten or more. The rearrangement links TRBV27 to TRBJ2-7; maybe TRBD2 (7 bases). This CDR3 spans 15 amino acids. Germline V lookup: CDR1 MNHEY, CDR2 SMNVEV (reference sequence). V was cut by 3 bases and J by 4 bases, with 16 bases left in between. CDR3 bases: TGTGCCAGCAGTTTGGGCGGGGGCCTTTTATACGAGCAGTACTTC. The encoded protein is CASSLGGGLLYEQYF.

This clonotype showed up just a few times. The chain is built from TRBV20-1 and TRBJ2-5; tentative D call: TRBD1 (6 bases). In germline, CDR1 is DFQATT, CDR2 SNEGSKA (reference sequence). This CDR3 has 16 residues. The germline V and J ends were trimmed by 1 base and 1 base, with 16 bases remaining between them. The CDR3 loop reads CSARGPSDRFQETQYF. The DNA of the CDR3 is TGCAGTGCTAGAGGCCCCTCGGACAGATTCCAAGAGACCCAGTACTTC.

V gene TRBV9 combines with J gene TRBJ2-5; TRBD2 aligns across 9 bases. The V and J ends lost 2 bases and 3 bases, in that order; junction bases with no gene match: 5. Germline CDR1 and CDR2: SGDLS and YYNGEE. The CDR3 is made up of 15 amino acids. The CDR3 protein is CASSVIPSGKETQYF. CDR3 bases: TGTGCCAGCAGCGTGATTCCTAGCGGGAAAGAGACCCAGTACTTC.

The rearrangement uses TRBV5-1 and TRBJ2-7, with 10 bases that match TRBD2. J gave up 4 bases and V 0 bases, and 7 bases lay outside the gene matches. Per the germline V gene, CDR1 is SGHRS and CDR2 is YFSETQ. The CDR3 covers 16 residues. CDR3 nucleotides: TGCGCCAGCAGCTTGGTTTTCCCAGCGGGAGGGTACGAGCAGTACTTC. Encoded protein: CASSLVFPAGGYEQYF.

The J gene is TRBJ1-2, the V gene TRBV29-1, with D perhaps TRBD1 (5 bases). CDR3 length: 11 amino acids. Trimming cost V 4 bases and J 3 bases, with 6 bases left between them. Germline values: CDR1 SQVTM, CDR2 ANQGSEA. The CDR3 region has the DNA TGCAGCGTTGTCAGGGACTATGGCTACACCTTC. Translation: CSVVRDYGYTF.

The chain has TRBV5-5 and TRBJ2-1, with 9 bases aligning to TRBD2. V lost 2 bases, J lost 4 bases, and 4 bases stayed unmatched. Per the germline V gene, CDR1 is SGHKS and CDR2 is YYEKEE (reference sequence). The length of the CDR3 is 15 residues. The CDR3 nucleotides are TGTGCCAGCAGCTTTAGCGGGAGTACGTACAATGAGCAGTTCTTC. This translates into CASSFSGSTYNEQFF.

This clonotype was observed at least ten times. This chain links TRBV4-2 with TRBJ2-7, with TRBD2 identical over 12 bases. The junction had 18 bases not matched to a gene; V was cut back by 5 bases and J by 1 base. Germline values: CDR1 LGHNA, CDR2 YNFKEQ. The CDR3 has 20 amino acids. CDR3 sequence reads: CASSEWGTAGLAGRSYEQYF. CDR3 in DNA: TGTGCCAGCAGCGAATGGGGGACCGCGGGACTAGCGGGTCGGTCCTACGAGCAGTACTTC.

V gene TRBV6-1 combines with J gene TRBJ2-1, with 8 nucleotides matching TRBD2. Germline CDR1 reads MNHNS; CDR2 reads SASEGT. This CDR3 is built from 15 residues. V shed 6 bases and J 0 bases; nucleotides not matched to a gene: 4. The CDR3, as DNA: TGTGCCAGCAGCCGCGGGGGGAGCTCCTACAATGAGCAGTTCTTC. As protein: CASSRGGSSYNEQFF.

V usage is TRBV20-1 and J usage is TRBJ2-7, with 8 bases aligning to TRBD1. The V segment lost 6 bases and the J segment 1 base; nucleotides outside the gene matches: 14. The CDR3 is 16 residues long. CDR1 is DFQATT, CDR2 SNEGSKA, per germline (reference sequence). Here the CDR3 reads CSAQVLRGLESYEQYF. In nucleotides, the CDR3 is TGCAGTGCCCAGGTCCTCAGGGGGCTAGAATCCTACGAGCAGTACTTC.

There are a few counts of this clonotype. The chain uses TRBV7-2 and TRBJ2-5; TRBD2 matches 8 bases. Germline trimming cut 2 bases from V and 2 bases from J; bases unmatched to any gene: 7. CDR3 length: 16 residues. In germline, CDR1 is SGHTA, CDR2 FQGNSA. The CDR3 here is CASSLNKRGYQETQYF. The DNA for the CDR3 is TGTGCCAGCAGCTTAAATAAGCGGGGGTATCAAGAGACCCAGTACTTC.

This clonotype was found many times. V and J are TRBV28 and TRBJ2-4, with D hard to call. The CDR3 sequence is 13 residues long. The V end was cut by 8 bases, the J end by 1 base, with 9 bases between. Germline V gene lookup returns CDR1 MDHEN and CDR2 SYDVKM. The chain's CDR3 is CASETMAKNIQYF. The DNA for the CDR3 is TGTGCCAGCGAGACGATGGCCAAAAACATTCAGTACTTC.

This clonotype was picked up a small number of times. The chain carries TRBV10-3 and TRBJ2-7; perhaps TRBD2 as D (6 bases). This CDR3 is 15 amino acids long. Germline CDR1 ENHRY, CDR2 SYGVKD. V was pared by 3 bases and J by 0 bases, with 12 bases between. The CDR3 nucleotides read TGTGCCATCAGTGAAGTTCGGGGACTCTCCTACGAGCAGTACTTC. It codes for CAISEVRGLSYEQYF.

J is TRBJ2-1 and V is TRBV7-9; TRBD2 agrees at 7 bases. The CDR3 is 14 residues long. The V and J ends lost 5 bases and 5 bases, in that order; junction bases with no gene match: 6. The germline V gene encodes CDR1 SEHNR and CDR2 FQNEAQ (reference sequence). The CDR3 nucleotides read TGTGCCAGCAGCAGAACTAGCGCCCACAATGAGCAGTTCTTC. This codes for CASSRTSAHNEQFF.

This chain uses TRBV12-3 or TRBV12-4 with TRBJ2-5; D call uncertain. The ends were cut back, 3 bases at V and 4 bases at J, with 12 bases in the middle. CDR3 length: 14 amino acids. In nucleotides, the CDR3 is TGTGCCAGCAGTTTTTCGGCTCAACCAGAGACCCAGTACTTC. Its translation is CASSFSAQPETQYF.

This clonotype was seen a few times. At one of its ends the junction is not consistent with the germline gene, which may arise from a read error. The chain recombines TRBV9 with TRBJ2-3, with D hard to call. Germline V lookup: CDR1 SGDLS, CDR2 YYNGEE. The CDR3 has 12 amino acids. CDR3 bases: TGTGCCAGCAGCGTAGGACCTGGACCGCATCATTTT. It translates to CASSVGPGPHHF.

This clonotype has a handful of counts. The J gene is TRBJ1-5, the V gene TRBV13; D gene unclear. CDR1 PRHDT and CDR2 FYEKMQ come from the germline V gene (reference sequence). This CDR3 has 13 residues. Trimming removed 6 bases from V and 4 bases from J, with 10 bases in between. The CDR3 DNA reads as TGTGCCAGCAGTCCATGGGGTAATCAGCCCCAGCATTTT. Its translation: CASSPWGNQPQHF.

The V and J genes are TRBV5-5 and TRBJ2-5, with 7 bases matching TRBD1. V lost 7 bases to trimming and J lost 5 bases; unmatched junction nucleotides: 14. Per germline, CDR1 SGHKS and CDR2 YYEKEE (reference sequence). The CDR3 spans 15 residues. The CDR3 bases are TGTGCCAGCCTACTCGCACCAGGGACAGCGGAGACCCAGTACTTC. Translation gives CASLLAPGTAETQYF. Using reference TRBV5-5 and TRBJ2-5 for the parts outside the CDR3, the full variable domain is DAGVTQSPTHLIKTRGQQVTLRCSPISGHKSVSWYQQVLGQGPQFIFQYYEKEERGRGNFPDRFSARQFPNYSSELNVNALLLGDSALYLCASLLAPGTAETQYFGPGTRLLVL.

This clonotype was counted at least ten times. V usage is TRBV4-1 and J usage is TRBJ2-7; 9 bases match TRBD1. The junction had 8 bases not matched to a gene; V was cut back by 4 bases and J by 4 bases. The CDR3 has 15 residues. Germline-derived CDR1 and CDR2 are MGHRA and YSYEKL. The CDR3 reads CASSPGQGPHYEQYF. DNA of the CDR3: TGCGCCAGCAGCCCCGGACAGGGGCCTCATTACGAGCAGTACTTC.

The genes are TRBV6-1 and TRBJ2-1, with TRBD2 identical over 9 bases. The trim removed 6 bases at V and 7 bases at J, leaving 10 bases unmatched. The CDR3 loop spans 15 amino acids. Germline CDR1 reads MNHNS; CDR2 reads SASEGT. In nucleotides, the CDR3 is TGTGCCAGCAGAACCGGGACTAGCCTTGGGAATGAGCAGTTCTTC. Amino acids: CASRTGTSLGNEQFF.

A few counts support this clonotype. The chain has TRBV7-2 and TRBJ2-5, with D possibly being TRBD2 (7 bases). V was pared by 1 base and J by 5 bases, with 11 bases between. Germline CDR1 and CDR2: SGHTA and FQGNSA. CDR3 size: 14 residues. CDR3 DNA: TGTGCCAGCAGCTTAGGAGGGGGAGGGGAGACCCAGTACTTC. Translation gives CASSLGGGGETQYF.

The gene calls are TRBV12-3 or TRBV12-4 and TRBJ2-2, with TRBD2 as a possible D gene (6 bases). V dropped 2 bases and J dropped 1 base, with 8 bases sitting between them. This CDR3 comprises 15 residues. The chain's CDR3 is CASSLLGGNTGELFF. DNA of the CDR3: TGTGCCAGCAGTTTACTGGGAGGGAACACCGGGGAGCTGTTTTTT.

This clonotype has a handful of counts. V is TRBV5-1 and J is TRBJ1-2; 7 bases align to TRBD1. The CDR3 has 13 residues. The germline gives CDR1 SGHRS, CDR2 YFSETQ. Losses at the gene ends were 2 bases for V and 4 bases for J; bases not matched to a gene: 2. CDR3 sequence: CASSFAGGYGYTF. As DNA, the CDR3 is TGCGCCAGCAGCTTTGCAGGGGGCTATGGCTACACCTTC.

The V and J genes are TRBV7-9 and TRBJ2-7; D might be TRBD2 (6 bases). CDR3 length: 15 amino acids. Germline assignment: CDR1 SEHNR and CDR2 FQNEAQ (reference sequence). V dropped 0 bases and J dropped 3 bases, with 12 bases sitting between them. In DNA form, the CDR3 reads TGTGCCAGCAGCTTAGCGGCAGGGAGGAACTACGAGCAGTACTTC. Encoded protein: CASSLAAGRNYEQYF.

The sample holds a few counts of this clonotype. V and J are TRBV9 and TRBJ2-7; TRBD2 matches 10 bases. In germline, CDR1 is SGDLS, CDR2 YYNGEE. This CDR3 is 14 amino acids long. V gave up 2 bases and J gave up 3 bases; unmatched junction bases: 2. Here the CDR3 reads CASSVGTSVYEQYF. CDR3 DNA: TGTGCCAGCAGCGTCGGGACTAGCGTCTACGAGCAGTACTTC. The whole variable domain, filled in from reference TRBV9 and TRBJ2-7, reads DSGVTQTPKHLITATGQRVTLRCSPRSGDLSVYWYQQSLDQGLQFLIQYYNGEERAKGNILERFSAQQFPDLHSELNLSSLELGDSALYFCASSVGTSVYEQYFGPGTRLTVT.

The chain has TRBV5-1 and TRBJ2-1; D is perhaps TRBD1 (5 bases). CDR1 is SGHRS and CDR2 is YFSETQ in the germline V gene. This CDR3 contains 15 residues. Trimming cost V 4 bases and J 4 bases, with 15 bases left between them. CDR3 sequence (DNA): TGCGCCAGCAGCCTGGGCCGACAGCTTTACAATGAGCAGTTCTTC. It yields the protein CASSLGRQLYNEQFF.

The sample holds many counts of this clonotype. The V call is TRBV12-3 or TRBV12-4, the J call TRBJ2-1; the match to TRBD2 covers 13 bases. This CDR3 is built from 15 residues. V gave up 5 bases and J gave up 4 bases; unmatched junction bases: 2. The CDR3 loop reads CASSKTSGGYNEQFF. The CDR3 nucleotides are TGTGCCAGCAGTAAGACTAGCGGGGGGTACAATGAGCAGTTCTTC.

The rearrangement joins TRBV5-1 to TRBJ2-1; no firm D call. Trimming pared 0 bases from V and 7 bases from J, leaving 11 bases between. CDR3 length: 14 amino acids. Per germline, CDR1 SGHRS and CDR2 YFSETQ. The CDR3 sequence is CASSLAGLGNEQFF. As DNA, the CDR3 is TGCGCCAGCAGCTTGGCTGGGTTAGGTAATGAGCAGTTCTTC.

This clonotype was observed at least ten times. In nucleotides, the CDR3 is TGCGCCAGCAGCCCGTGGGACAGTTTGAGCGGGGAGCTGTTTTTT. Translation gives CASSPWDSLSGELFF. This chain links TRBV5-1 with TRBJ2-2; 7 positions agree with TRBD1. There are 15 residues in the CDR3. Trimming at V came to 4 bases and at J to 7 bases, leaving 10 bases not matched to a gene. In germline, CDR1 is SGHRS, CDR2 YFSETQ.

This clonotype appeared many times. This chain connects TRBV15 to TRBJ2-7; possibly TRBD1 for D (6 bases). This CDR3 spans 13 amino acids. Germline V gene sequence: CDR1 LNHNV, CDR2 YYDKDF (reference sequence). V lost 1 base and J 4 bases, leaving 8 bases between the germline ends. The CDR3 nucleotides are TGTGCCACCAGCAGAGGTGACAGGTACGAGCAGTACTTC. Its protein is CATSRGDRYEQYF.